The present T cell receptor beta chain was sequenced within a study of radiotherapy plus CTLA-4 blockade in lung cancer. Whole-study findings and limits: Tumor-origin TCR clones grew in blood after radiotherapy plus ipilimumab.

Some clones are missing from TCRdb's copy, which holds only in-frame ones; the method was immunoSEQ multiplex PCR. The top ten hold roughly 25% of the sample, which has 75,000 to 95,000 clones, approximately 78% seen once. Points on this clone: Its cognate antigen is unknown.

Each patient with chemo-refractory metastatic non-small-cell lung cancer was treated with focal radiation plus CTLA-4 blockade using ipilimumab. This CDR3 region has 17 residues. Germline values: CDR1 MNHEY, CDR2 SMNVEV (reference sequence). Trimming left V 6 bases short and J 1 base short, with 19 bases between. The TCR originated in a human donor with non-small cell lung cancer that progressed on radiotherapy plus ipilimumab. The specimen comprised peripheral blood, sampled from a patient treated with radiotherapy plus ipilimumab. V usage is TRBV27 and J usage is TRBJ2-1; D gene uncertain. The CDR3 coding sequence is TGTGCCAGCAGACCGACGGCAGGAAAGGGATCCTACAATGAGCAGTTCTTC. It specifies CASRPTAGKGSYNEQFF.